This entry lists 18 T cell receptor beta chains sequenced from one sample in a study of immune cell composition in non-small cell lung cancer. Normal lung was sampled as far from the tumour as possible, at least 3 cm. The method was immunoSEQ multiplex PCR; TCRdb's version includes in-frame clones alone and lacks a portion of them. The data contain about 2,500 clones, roughly 80% of them singletons. The sample was non-adjacent lung tissue. Receptor source: a human donor with non-small cell lung cancer.

The J gene is TRBJ2-1, the V gene TRBV19; 7 nucleotides align to TRBD2. This CDR3 has 12 residues. The germline V gene has CDR1 LNHDA and CDR2 SQIVND (reference sequence). V shed 6 bases and J 5 bases; nucleotides not matched to a gene: 1. This CDR3 is CASRGLHNEQFF. The CDR3 bases are TGTGCCAGTAGGGGACTACACAATGAGCAGTTCTTC.

In its sample, this clone was seen once. This chain uses TRBV5-6 with TRBJ1-4, with 10 bases lining up with TRBD1. J lost 4 bases, V lost 4 bases, and 7 bases had no gene match. The CDR3 is 16 amino acids. Germline assignment: CDR1 SGHDT and CDR2 YYEEEE. The CDR3 DNA reads as TGTGCCAGCAGCCCGACAGGGGGCCGTAGTAATGAAAAACTGTTTTTT. Protein product: CASSPTGGRSNEKLFF.

The chain combines TRBV5-6 with TRBJ1-6, with D uncertain. This CDR3 is built from 13 residues. From germline, CDR1 is SGHDT and CDR2 YYEEEE. With 2 bases removed from V and 9 bases from J, the gap between germline ends came to 9 bases. The CDR3 DNA is TGTGCCAGCAGCTTTGAACGGAGTTCACCCCTCCACTTT. Its protein product is CASSFERSSPLHF.

The DNA of the CDR3 is TGTGCCAGCCGACCGACAGACACTTATGAAAAACTGTTTTTT. Translation gives CASRPTDTYEKLFF. The rearrangement joins TRBV6-5 to TRBJ1-4; D possibly corresponds to TRBD1 (5 bases). With 8 bases removed from V and 6 bases from J, the gap between germline ends came to 16 bases. CDR1 MNHEY and CDR2 SVGAGI come from the germline V gene. The CDR3 loop spans 14 amino acids.

The V gene is TRBV7-3, the J gene TRBJ2-1; TRBD2 is a possible D gene (6 bases). The CDR3 sequence is 14 residues long. Trimming pared 5 bases from V and 0 bases from J, leaving 8 bases between. From germline, CDR1 is SGHTA and CDR2 FQGTGA. CDR3 region: CASSGGSSYNEQFF. The CDR3 region has the DNA TGTGCCAGCAGCGGGGGGAGCTCCTACAATGAGCAGTTCTTC.

The chain combines TRBV25-1 with TRBJ2-3; D may be TRBD2 (5 bases). The CDR3 consists of 16 residues. CDR1 is MGHDK, CDR2 SYGVNS, per germline. V lost 3 bases and J lost 4, with 17 bases in between. The CDR3, as DNA: TGTGCCAGCAGTGATGCTGGAGGACGCCGCGCAGATACGCAGTATTTT. Translation gives CASSDAGGRRADTQYF.

V usage is TRBV11-1 and J usage is TRBJ2-4; maybe TRBD1 (5 bases). Trimming pared 4 bases from V and 0 bases from J, leaving 10 bases between. The CDR3 runs 15 residues. The germline CDR1 and CDR2 sequences are SGHAT and FQDESV (reference sequence). The CDR3 is CASSSQEGAKNIQYF. The DNA for the CDR3 is TGTGCCAGCAGCTCACAGGAAGGAGCCAAAAACATTCAGTACTTC.

The chain uses TRBV5-1 and TRBJ2-2, with 11 bases fitting TRBD2. The CDR3 loop spans 17 amino acids. V dropped 0 bases and J dropped 0; count of bases not matched to a gene: 1. From germline, CDR1 is SGHRS and CDR2 YFSETQ. CDR3 sequence (DNA): TGCGCCAGCAGCTTGGTAGCGGGAGGGCCGAACACCGGGGAGCTGTTTTTT. Protein product: CASSLVAGGPNTGELFF.

V and J are TRBV7-3 and TRBJ2-1; 11 nucleotides agree with TRBD2. Germline V gene data show CDR1 as SGHTA and CDR2 as FQGTGA. J gave up 10 bases and V 5 bases, and 7 bases lay outside the gene matches. CDR3 length equals 14 residues. The CDR3 DNA reads TGTGCCAGCAGCCCTAGCGGGGGGCGGACGGAGCAGTTCTTC. Amino acids: CASSPSGGRTEQFF.

The sample holds a few counts of this clone. The V and J genes are TRBV29-1 and TRBJ1-2, with a possible D match to TRBD1 (5 bases). The germline CDR1 and CDR2 sequences are SQVTM and ANQGSEA. Between the trimmed V and J ends, which lost 6 bases and 8 bases, there was a span of 25 bases. The CDR3 contains 15 residues. The DNA of the CDR3 is TGCAGCGTCACGAGTTTCCCTCCCAGGGCGGACGGCTACACCTTC. Its protein product is CSVTSFPPRADGYTF.

The chain combines TRBV18 with TRBJ1-1, with TRBD1 identical over 10 bases. The germline gives CDR1 KGHSH, CDR2 LQKENI. There are 16 residues in the CDR3. J gave up 2 bases and V 4 bases, and 7 bases lay outside the gene matches. In DNA form, the CDR3 reads TGTGCCAGCTCACTCTCCGGGACAGGGGTAAACACTGAAGCTTTCTTT. Amino acid sequence: CASSLSGTGVNTEAFF.

This clone was counted a few times. The gene calls are TRBV6-4 and TRBJ2-3; D is perhaps TRBD1 (5 bases). Trimming removed 0 bases at V and 1 base at J, with 5 bases between. The germline V gene has CDR1 MRHNA and CDR2 SNTAGT. The CDR3 has 14 amino acids. The DNA of the CDR3 is TGTGCCAGCAGTGACTCGACAGGCACAGATACGCAGTATTTT. Translation gives CASSDSTGTDTQYF.

The rearrangement uses TRBV13 and TRBJ1-4; 7 positions match TRBD1. J was trimmed by 0 bases and V by 5 bases; bases with no gene match: 9. The CDR3 extends over 17 amino acids. From germline, CDR1 is PRHDT and CDR2 FYEKMQ (reference sequence). CDR3 DNA: TGTGCCAGCAGCATGCAGGGGGTAGGAGCAACTAATGAAAAACTGTTTTTT. The encoded protein is CASSMQGVGATNEKLFF.

This clone was seen just once. The V call is TRBV11-2, the J call TRBJ2-4, with 9 bases that match TRBD2. The ends lost 1 base at V and 6 bases at J; junction bases unmatched: 1. The CDR3 covers 14 residues. CDR1 and CDR2 (germline): SGHAT, FQNNGV. CDR3: CASSLGGGANIQYF. CDR3 DNA: TGTGCCAGCAGCTTAGGCGGGGGGGCAAACATTCAGTACTTC.

The rearrangement uses TRBV27 and TRBJ1-2; TRBD1 agrees at 8 bases. Germline V CDR1 and CDR2: MNHEY, SMNVEV (reference sequence). The trim removed 2 bases at V and 4 bases at J, leaving 6 bases unmatched. This CDR3 region has 15 residues. The CDR3 DNA reads TGTGCCAGCAGTTTAACAGGGGGGCCGGGCTATGGCTACACCTTC. The encoded protein is CASSLTGGPGYGYTF.

This chain connects TRBV4-2 to TRBJ2-6; 8 nucleotides align to TRBD2. There are 20 residues in the CDR3. The germline CDR1 and CDR2 sequences are LGHNA and YNFKEQ. After removal of 0 bases from V and 4 bases from J, the junction contained 14 bases not matched to a gene. The CDR3 sequence: CASSQEWVVAGRVGANVLTF. Here the CDR3 DNA reads TGTGCCAGCAGCCAAGAATGGGTTGTAGCGGGAAGGGTGGGGGCCAACGTCCTGACTTTC.

The rearrangement links TRBV5-1 to TRBJ2-5, with D possibly matching TRBD1 (5 bases). Trimming pared 1 base from V and 2 bases from J, leaving 9 bases between. Germline V gene sequence: CDR1 SGHRS, CDR2 YFSETQ. This CDR3 is 14 amino acids long. The CDR3 nucleotides read TGCGCCAGCAGCTTGACGACAGCGCAAGAGACCCAGTACTTC. It specifies CASSLTTAQETQYF.

V usage is TRBV9 and J usage is TRBJ2-1; the D is unclear. Germline V gene lookup returns CDR1 SGDLS and CDR2 YYNGEE. This CDR3 has 12 residues. Trimming left V 5 bases short and J 5 bases short, with 8 bases between. Written as DNA, the CDR3 is TGTGCCAGCAGAGCCAATAACAATGAGCAGTTCTTC. The encoded protein is CASRANNNEQFF.